This T cell receptor (beta chain) was found in a study of blood T cell repertoires in COVID-19. About the research overall: PBMCs, B-cell-depleted T cells, or T cells provided the cDNA or gDNA that made up the material.

Per the study methods: Amplification with reference gene primers provided the estimates of nucleated cell counts. Generated by immunoSEQ multiplex PCR, the TCRdb table keeps only in-frame clones and is missing some. The V and J calls and clone size are taken from that table; D and trimming were inferred from the DNA. This table holds 300,000 to 400,000 clones, 88% found once. Sequencing used PBMCs or T cells enriched from blood (not recorded which). The receptor was isolated from a woman aged 25 to 39 with acute COVID-19.

For the CDR3, the DNA is TGTGCCAGCAGCTCCGGACAGGGTCTGGCCTATGGCTACACCTTC. This translates into CASSSGQGLAYGYTF. The rearrangement uses TRBV7-8 and TRBJ1-2; the match to TRBD1 covers 8 bases. The CDR3 spans 15 residues. V was pared by 4 bases and J by 4 bases, with 8 bases of the junction left unmatched. Germline lookup yields CDR1 SGHVS and CDR2 FQNEAQ.